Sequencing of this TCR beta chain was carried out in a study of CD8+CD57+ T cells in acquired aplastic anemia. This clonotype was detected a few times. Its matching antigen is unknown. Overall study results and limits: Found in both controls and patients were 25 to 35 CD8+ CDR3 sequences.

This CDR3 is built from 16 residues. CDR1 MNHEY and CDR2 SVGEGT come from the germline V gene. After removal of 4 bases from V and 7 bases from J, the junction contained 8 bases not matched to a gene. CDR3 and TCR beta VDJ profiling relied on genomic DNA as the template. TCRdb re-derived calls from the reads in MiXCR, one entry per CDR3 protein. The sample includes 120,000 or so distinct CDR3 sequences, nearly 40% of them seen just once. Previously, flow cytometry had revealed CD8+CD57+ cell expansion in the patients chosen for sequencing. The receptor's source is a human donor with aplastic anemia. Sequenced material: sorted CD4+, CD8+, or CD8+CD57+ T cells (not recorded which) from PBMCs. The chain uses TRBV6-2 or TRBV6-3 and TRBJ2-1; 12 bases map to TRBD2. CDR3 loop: CASSSSSGGAGNEQFF. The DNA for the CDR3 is TGTGCCAGCAGTTCGTCTAGCGGGGGGGCAGGTAATGAGCAGTTCTTC.